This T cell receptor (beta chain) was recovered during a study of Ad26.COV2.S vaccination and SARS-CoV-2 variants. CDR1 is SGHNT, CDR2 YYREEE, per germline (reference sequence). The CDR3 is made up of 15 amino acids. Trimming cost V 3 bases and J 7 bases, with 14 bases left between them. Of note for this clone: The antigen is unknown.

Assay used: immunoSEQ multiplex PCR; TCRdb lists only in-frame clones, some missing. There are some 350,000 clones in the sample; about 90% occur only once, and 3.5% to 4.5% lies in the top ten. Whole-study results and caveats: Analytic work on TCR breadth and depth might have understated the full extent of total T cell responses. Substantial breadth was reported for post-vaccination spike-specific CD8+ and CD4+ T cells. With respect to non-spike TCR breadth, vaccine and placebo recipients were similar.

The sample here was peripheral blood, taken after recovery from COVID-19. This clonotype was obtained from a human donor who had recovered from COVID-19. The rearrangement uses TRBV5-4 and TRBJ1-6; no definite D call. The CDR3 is CASSSPGRKNSPLHF. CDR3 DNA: TGTGCCAGCAGCTCACCTGGACGGAAAAATTCACCCCTCCACTTT. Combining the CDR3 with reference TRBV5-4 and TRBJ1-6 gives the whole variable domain ETGVTQSPTHLIKTRGQQVTLRCSSQSGHNTVSWYQQALGQGPQFIFQYYREEENGRGNFPPRFSGLQFPNYSSELNVNALELDDSALYLCASSSPGRKNSPLHFGNGTRLTVT.